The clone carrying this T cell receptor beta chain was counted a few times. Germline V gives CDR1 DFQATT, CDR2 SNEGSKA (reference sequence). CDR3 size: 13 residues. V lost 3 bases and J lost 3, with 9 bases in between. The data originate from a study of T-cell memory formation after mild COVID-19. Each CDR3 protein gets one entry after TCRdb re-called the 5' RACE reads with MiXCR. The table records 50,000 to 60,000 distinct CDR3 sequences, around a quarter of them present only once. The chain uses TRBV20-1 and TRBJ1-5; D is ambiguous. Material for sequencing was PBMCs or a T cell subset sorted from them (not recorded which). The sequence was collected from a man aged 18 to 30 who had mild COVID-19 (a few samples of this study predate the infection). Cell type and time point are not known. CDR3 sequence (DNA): TGCAGTGCTAGGAGGAGGATCAATCAGCCCCAGCATTTT. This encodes CSARRRINQPQHF.